The 11 T cell receptor beta chains below all came from one sample that was sequenced in a study of blood T cell dynamics during melanoma immunotherapy. Produced via immunoSEQ multiplex PCR; TCRdb's table is partial and in-frame only. The table shows roughly 10,000 clones, with roughly 86% occurring only once. Time point described: pre-treatment baseline. The sequencing here drew on blood, taken from a patient treated with checkpoint blockade. These receptors all come from a human donor with melanoma.

This chain uses TRBV19 with TRBJ1-2; no firm D call. The germline CDR1 and CDR2 sequences are LNHDA and SQIVND (reference sequence). V was clipped by 4 bases and J by 6 bases, with 12 bases between them. The CDR3 has 13 residues. CDR3 loop: CASSTSGFHGYTF. For the CDR3, the DNA is TGTGCCAGTAGTACGTCAGGCTTCCATGGCTACACCTTC.

The V and J genes are TRBV29-1 and TRBJ1-2; maybe TRBD1 (6 bases). CDR3 length equals 11 residues. Deletions cut 4 bases from V and 7 bases from J, with 10 bases between. The germline V gene has CDR1 SQVTM and CDR2 ANQGSEA. Here the CDR3 reads CSVAQGFGYTF. In nucleotides, the CDR3 is TGCAGCGTTGCTCAGGGGTTTGGCTACACCTTC.

The chain links TRBV19 to TRBJ1-6; 7 positions match TRBD1. CDR1 is LNHDA and CDR2 is SQIVND in the germline V gene (reference sequence). This CDR3 comprises 17 residues. Trimming at V came to 3 bases and at J to 12 bases, leaving 17 bases not matched to a gene. CDR3 bases: TGTGCCAGTAGTATTGGTTATAGAGATGGGACAGTCAAACCCCTCCACTTT. This encodes CASSIGYRDGTVKPLHF.

The rearrangement links TRBV27 to TRBJ1-5; no firm D call. CDR3 size: 14 residues. V was cut by 0 bases and J by 3 bases, with 6 bases left in between. CDR1 and CDR2 (germline): MNHEY, SMNVEV (reference sequence). The CDR3 nucleotides read TGTGCCAGCAGTTTATCTACCCCCAATCAGCCCCAGCATTTT. This codes for CASSLSTPNQPQHF.

This chain joins TRBV7-2 and TRBJ2-5; a possible D gene is TRBD2 (5 bases). V was trimmed by 1 base and J by 4 bases, leaving 13 bases between them. CDR1 is SGHTA, CDR2 FQGNSA, per germline. The CDR3 is 15 residues long. CDR3 DNA: TGTGCCAGCAGCTTAGTTACGGGGTACGGAGAGACCCAGTACTTC. Translating gives CASSLVTGYGETQYF.

The rearrangement links TRBV7-2 to TRBJ2-5, with D perhaps assigned TRBD1 or TRBD2 (5 bases each). The germline V and J ends were trimmed by 1 base and 4 bases, with 13 bases remaining between them. The CDR3 is 15 residues long. Germline CDR1 is SGHTA and CDR2 is FQGNSA. CDR3 nucleotides: TGTGCCAGCAGCTTAGTCGACAGAGGAGGAGAGACCCAGTACTTC. As protein: CASSLVDRGGETQYF.

This clone was seen just once. This chain uses TRBV19 with TRBJ1-1, with 8 bases that match TRBD1. J gave up 10 bases and V 2 bases, and 3 bases lay outside the gene matches. The CDR3 totals 12 residues. Germline values: CDR1 LNHDA, CDR2 SQIVND (reference sequence). This CDR3 is CASSIQDRVAFF. In nucleotides, the CDR3 is TGTGCCAGTAGTATACAGGACAGGGTAGCTTTCTTT.

The chain links TRBV11-3 to TRBJ2-2; 9 bases line up with TRBD1. The V segment lost 8 bases and the J segment 8 bases; nucleotides outside the gene matches: 12. The CDR3 sequence is 15 residues long. The germline gives CDR1 SGHNT, CDR2 YENEEA. This chain's CDR3 is CASQIRDRASGELFF. CDR3 nucleotides: TGTGCCAGCCAGATCCGGGACAGGGCCTCAGGGGAGCTGTTTTTT.

The rearrangement links TRBV5-1 to TRBJ2-3; D is unresolved. Germline lookup yields CDR1 SGHRS and CDR2 YFSETQ. CDR3 size: 11 residues. V was cut by 5 bases and J by 6 bases, with 7 bases left in between. CDR3 bases: TGCGCCAGCAGATCTGGGGATACGCAGTATTTT. This gives the protein CASRSGDTQYF.

In the case of this clone: One junction end disagrees with the germline gene, perhaps due to a read error. The gene calls are TRBV7-7 and TRBJ2-5; D perhaps matches TRBD1 (5 bases). The CDR3 has 14 residues. The germline gives CDR1 SSHAT, CDR2 FNYEAQ (reference sequence). CDR3 in amino acids: CASSSRQSQETQYF. In DNA, the CDR3 is TGTGCTAGCAGCTCGAGACAGAGCCAAGAGACCCAGTACTTC.

This clone has a single count. The chain employs TRBV5-4 and TRBJ2-2; unclear D gene. The V gene's germline CDR1 is SGHNT and CDR2 YYREEE (reference sequence). Deletions cut 0 bases from V and 0 bases from J, with 3 bases between. This CDR3 spans 14 amino acids. The chain's CDR3 is CASSLDPNTGELFF. CDR3 in DNA: TGTGCCAGCAGCTTGGATCCGAACACCGGGGAGCTGTTTTTT.